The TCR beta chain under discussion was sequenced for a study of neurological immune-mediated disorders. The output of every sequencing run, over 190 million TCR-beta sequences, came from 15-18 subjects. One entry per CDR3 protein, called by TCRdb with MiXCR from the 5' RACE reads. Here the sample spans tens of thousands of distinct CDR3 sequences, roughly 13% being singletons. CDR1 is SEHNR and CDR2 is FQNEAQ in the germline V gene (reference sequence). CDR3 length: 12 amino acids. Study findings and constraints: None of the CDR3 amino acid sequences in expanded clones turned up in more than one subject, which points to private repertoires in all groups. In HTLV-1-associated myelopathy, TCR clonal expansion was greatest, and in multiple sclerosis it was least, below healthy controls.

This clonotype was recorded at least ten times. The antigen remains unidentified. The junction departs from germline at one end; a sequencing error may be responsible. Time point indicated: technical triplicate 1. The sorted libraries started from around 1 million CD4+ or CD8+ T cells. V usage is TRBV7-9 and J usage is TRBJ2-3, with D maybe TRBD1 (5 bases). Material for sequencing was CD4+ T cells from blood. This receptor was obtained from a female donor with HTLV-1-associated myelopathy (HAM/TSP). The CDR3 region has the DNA TGTGCCAGCAGCTTTTCCCGAACAGGATTAGATTTT. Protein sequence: CASSFSRTGLDF.